This T cell receptor (beta chain) stems from a study of blood T cell repertoires in COVID-19. The wider study: Samples taken during acute and convalescent COVID-19 were collected in the United States, Italy and Spain.

Original processing methods: Quantification of nucleated cells was approximated via reference gene primer amplification. This table comes from immunoSEQ multiplex PCR, and its TCRdb copy is limited to in-frame clones, with some not included. V, J and clone size are those of that table, while D and trimming were read from the DNA. This sample has over 120,000 clones, with approximately 90% found just once. Material: peripheral blood. The receptor's source is a woman between 50 and 59 years old with acute or convalescent COVID-19.

CDR3 in amino acids: CASSLDPTATNEKLFF. The DNA of the CDR3 is TGCGCCAGCAGCTTGGACCCGACAGCAACTAATGAAAAACTGTTTTTT. The rearrangement uses TRBV5-1 and TRBJ1-4, with TRBD1 as a possible D gene (5 bases). The length of the CDR3 is 16 residues. V dropped 0 bases and J dropped 0 bases, with 9 bases sitting between them. CDR1 and CDR2 from the germline V gene are SGHRS and YFSETQ.